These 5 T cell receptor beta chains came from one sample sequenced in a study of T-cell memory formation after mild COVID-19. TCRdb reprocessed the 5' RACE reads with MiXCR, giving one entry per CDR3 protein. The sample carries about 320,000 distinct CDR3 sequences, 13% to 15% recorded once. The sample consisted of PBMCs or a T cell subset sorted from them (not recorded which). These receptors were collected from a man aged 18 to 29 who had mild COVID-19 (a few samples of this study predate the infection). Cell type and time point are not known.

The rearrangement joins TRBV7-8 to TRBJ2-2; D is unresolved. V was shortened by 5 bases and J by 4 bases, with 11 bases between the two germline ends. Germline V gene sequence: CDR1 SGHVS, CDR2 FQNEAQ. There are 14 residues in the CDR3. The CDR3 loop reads CASSTIAGTGELFF. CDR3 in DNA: TGTGCCAGCAGCACTATAGCTGGCACCGGGGAGCTGTTTTTT.

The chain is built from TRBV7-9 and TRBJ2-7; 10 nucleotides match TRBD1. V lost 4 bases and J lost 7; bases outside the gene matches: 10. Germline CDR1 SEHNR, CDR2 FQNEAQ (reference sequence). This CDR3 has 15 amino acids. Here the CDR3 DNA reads TGTGCCAGCAGCTGGGAGGACAGGGGGTATCGGGAGCAGTACTTC. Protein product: CASSWEDRGYREQYF.

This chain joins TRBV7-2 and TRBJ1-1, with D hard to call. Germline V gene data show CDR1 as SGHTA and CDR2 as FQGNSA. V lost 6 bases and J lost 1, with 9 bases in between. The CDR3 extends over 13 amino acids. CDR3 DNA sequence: TGTGCCAGCAGGGTAGACGGGAACACTGAAGCTTTCTTT. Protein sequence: CASRVDGNTEAFF.

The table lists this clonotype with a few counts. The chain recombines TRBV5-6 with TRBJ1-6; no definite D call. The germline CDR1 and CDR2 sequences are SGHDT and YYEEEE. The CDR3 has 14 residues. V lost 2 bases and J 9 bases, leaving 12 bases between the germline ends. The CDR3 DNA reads TGTGCCAGCAGCTTTGTGGCAGGATCTTCACCCCTCCACTTT. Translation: CASSFVAGSSPLHF.

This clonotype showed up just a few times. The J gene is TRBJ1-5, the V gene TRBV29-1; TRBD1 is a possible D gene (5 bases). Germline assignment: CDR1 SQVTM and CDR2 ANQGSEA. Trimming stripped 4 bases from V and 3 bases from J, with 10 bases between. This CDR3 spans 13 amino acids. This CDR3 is CSVGDQHNQPQHF. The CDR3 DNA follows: TGCAGCGTTGGGGACCAGCACAATCAGCCCCAGCATTTT.